This TCR beta chain originates from a study of cytomegalovirus exposure and HLA in healthy donors. The PCR ran on 60 Vbeta and 13 Jbeta primers. TCRdb's table, derived via immunoSEQ multiplex PCR, lists solely in-frame clones and lacks some. The listing records 50,000 to 75,000 clones. CDR3 size: 16 residues. V shed 6 bases and J 2 bases; nucleotides not matched to a gene: 4. Germline CDR1 is WSHSY and CDR2 is SAAADI. This sequence originates from a young woman in good health and CMV-seronegative. The rearrangement joins TRBV10-2 to TRBJ2-2; 12 positions agree with TRBD2. Sample: PBMCs. CDR3 sequence (DNA): TGCGCCAGCAGGTCGACTAGCGGGGGTAACACCGGGGAGCTGTTTTTT. Translation: CASRSTSGGNTGELFF.